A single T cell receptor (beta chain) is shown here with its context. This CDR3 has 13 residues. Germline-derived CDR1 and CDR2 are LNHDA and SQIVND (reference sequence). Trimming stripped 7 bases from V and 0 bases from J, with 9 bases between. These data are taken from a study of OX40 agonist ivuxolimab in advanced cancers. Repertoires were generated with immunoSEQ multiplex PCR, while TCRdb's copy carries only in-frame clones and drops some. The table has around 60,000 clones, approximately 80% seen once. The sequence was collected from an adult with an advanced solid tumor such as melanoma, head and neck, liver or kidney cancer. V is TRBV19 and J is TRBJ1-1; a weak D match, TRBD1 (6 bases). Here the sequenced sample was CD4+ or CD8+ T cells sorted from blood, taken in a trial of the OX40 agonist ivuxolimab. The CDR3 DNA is TGTGCCAGTATCGGACAGTTGAACACTGAAGCTTTCTTT. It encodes CASIGQLNTEAFF.